This is a list of T cell receptor beta chains from one sample in a study of neurological immune-mediated disorders. Each CDR3 protein gets one entry after TCRdb re-called the 5' RACE reads with MiXCR. This table has 14,000 or so distinct CDR3 sequences, about 12% appearing once. Sequenced sample: CD8+ T cells from blood. The receptors originated from a female donor with HTLV-1-associated myelopathy (HAM/TSP). CDR3s include the opening cysteine and the closing phenylalanine or tryptophan. A D gene is named only where the DNA matches it firmly. Rows give clone size only sometimes, using once, few, many, or a class for an expanded clone.

J,size,V,D,length,CDR3,DNA
TRBJ2-2,many,TRBV12-3/TRBV12-4,-,14,CASSRTENTGELFF,TGTGCCAGCAGCCGGACAGAGAACACCGGGGAGCTGTTTTTT
TRBJ1-2,many,TRBV10-3,TRBD1,14,CAISLGQGNYGYTF,TGTGCCATCAGTCTTGGACAGGGAAACTATGGCTACACCTTC
TRBJ2-7,many,TRBV27,-,14,CASSPRGFGHEQYF,TGTGCCAGCAGTCCCCGGGGGTTCGGGCACGAGCAGTACTTC
TRBJ2-1,many,TRBV6-2/TRBV6-3,TRBD2,13,CASFSGGAVEQFF,TGTGCCAGCTTTAGCGGGGGGGCGGTTGAGCAGTTCTTC
TRBJ2-1,-,TRBV3-1,-,14,CASSSGTPRDEQFF,TGTGCCAGCAGCTCCGGGACACCCCGGGATGAGCAGTTCTTC
TRBJ2-7,many,TRBV3-1,TRBD2,16,CASSQGPTGGTDEQYF,TGTGCCAGCAGCCAAGGGCCCACGGGGGGGACGGACGAGCAGTACTTC
TRBJ2-7,many,TRBV5-5,-,13,CASSLGVGVEQYF,TGTGCCAGCAGCTTGGGTGTTGGGGTAGAGCAGTACTTC
TRBJ2-3,many,TRBV5-1,-,16,CASSLGGARPTDTQYF,TGCGCCAGCAGCTTGGGGGGGGCGCGGCCCACAGATACGCAGTATTTT
TRBJ1-2,many,TRBV18,-,15,CASSPDRPIYYGYTF,TGTGCCAGCTCACCTGACAGGCCAATCTATTATGGCTACACCTTC
TRBJ2-7,many,TRBV20-1,-,12,CSAREMESEQYF,TGCAGTGCTAGAGAAATGGAGTCCGAGCAGTACTTC
TRBJ1-1,many,TRBV20-1,-,11,CSVPLGAEAFF,TGCAGTGTACCCTTAGGAGCTGAAGCTTTCTTT
TRBJ1-2,many,TRBV2,-,14,CASSEAEGWDGYTF,TGTGCCAGCAGTGAAGCGGAGGGGTGGGATGGCTACACCTTC
TRBJ2-7,many,TRBV29-1,-,16,CSVGGGLDDSEDEQYF,TGCAGCGTGGGGGGCGGACTAGACGATTCGGAGGACGAGCAGTACTTC
TRBJ2-7,many,TRBV14,-,13,CASSPRGSNEQYF,TGTGCCAGCAGCCCTCGGGGGTCCAACGAGCAGTACTTC
TRBJ2-1,-,TRBV5-1,TRBD2,16,CASSLLGSGSYNEQFF,TGCGCCAGCAGCTTGCTTGGTAGCGGGTCCTACAATGAGCAGTTCTTC
TRBJ2-1,many,TRBV24-1,-,12,CATTDSYNEQFF,TGTGCCACAACGGACTCCTACAATGAGCAGTTCTTC
TRBJ2-2,many,TRBV6-1,-,13,CASSDRDTGELFF,TGTGCCAGCAGTGACAGGGACACCGGGGAGCTGTTTTTT
TRBJ2-2,many,TRBV5-1,-,14,CASSSRGDTGELFF,TGCGCCAGCAGCTCGCGAGGTGACACCGGGGAGCTGTTTTTT
TRBJ2-7,-,TRBV4-1,-,17,CASSQDGGGGFNYEQYF,TGCGCCAGCAGCCAAGATGGCGGGGGCGGCTTCAACTACGAGCAGTACTTC
TRBJ2-7,many,TRBV19,TRBD1,13,CASRGQGTYEQYF,TGTGCCAGTAGGGGACAGGGAACCTACGAGCAGTACTTC
TRBJ2-2,many,TRBV20-1,TRBD2,15,CSAEISGSPTGELFF,TGCAGTGCGGAAATTAGCGGGAGTCCGACCGGGGAGCTGTTTTTT
TRBJ1-2,many,TRBV5-1,TRBD1,17,CASSSPSGTETNYGYTF,TGCGCCAGCAGCAGTCCCTCCGGGACAGAAACTAACTATGGCTACACCTTC